The 3 T cell receptor beta chains given below trace back to one sample, sequenced in a study of T cell responses to AZD1222 COVID-19 vaccine. Method: immunoSEQ multiplex PCR; TCRdb's copy keeps in-frame clones and lacks some. The table has roughly 150,000 clones, about 92% seen once; the top ten hold about 6.5%. This specimen consisted of peripheral blood, obtained 28 days after the second AZD1222 dose. These receptor sequences come from an adult who received the AZD1222 COVID-19 vaccine.

The V gene is TRBV7-9, the J gene TRBJ2-3; 7 nucleotides agree with TRBD1. The CDR3 sequence is 14 residues long. The germline CDR1 and CDR2 sequences are SEHNR and FQNEAQ (reference sequence). V dropped 4 bases and J dropped 6; count of bases not matched to a gene: 7. CDR3 loop: CASSSGTARDTQYF. CDR3 coding DNA: TGTGCCAGCAGCTCTGGGACAGCTAGGGATACGCAGTATTTT.

The chain recombines TRBV3-1 (or the pseudogene TRBV3-2) with TRBJ2-6; D unclear. The germline V gene has CDR1 LGHDT and CDR2 YNNKEL (reference sequence). V gave up 1 base and J gave up 1 base, with 8 bases separating them. There are 16 residues in the CDR3. The CDR3 loop reads CASSQVRNSGANVLTF. The CDR3 bases are TGTGCCAGCAGCCAAGTTCGAAATTCTGGGGCCAACGTCCTGACTTTC.

This chain uses TRBV19 with TRBJ2-7; 9 bases line up with TRBD2. Germline V CDR1 and CDR2: LNHDA, SQIVND (reference sequence). The J segment lost 3 bases and the V segment lost 5 bases, leaving 8 bases of the junction unmatched. The CDR3 length is 15 residues. The CDR3 region is CASSSIAGENYEQYF. CDR3 sequence (DNA): TGTGCCAGTAGTTCCATAGCGGGGGAGAACTACGAGCAGTACTTC.